These T cell receptor beta chains were read from a single sample in a study of CDR3 diversity in severe acne. TCRdb called the PCR reads again in MiXCR, with one record for every CDR3 protein. The repertoire holds about 100,000 distinct CDR3 sequences, with more than 45% as singletons. The sequenced sample consisted of blood. Receptor source: a male donor with acne. CDR3s include the opening cysteine and the closing phenylalanine or tryptophan. The D gene is left open where the match is weak. Size values are once, few and many counts, or a class for expanded clones, and some rows have none.

>TRBV7-9|TRBJ2-2|.|.
CASSAVGELFF
TGTGCCAGCAGCGCCGTCGGGGAGCTGTTTTTT
>TRBV30|TRBJ1-4|.|.
CAWSGYGTFLLGEKLFF
TGTGCCTGGAGTGGATATGGGACATTTCTCCTAGGGGAAAAACTGTTTTTT
>TRBV5-6|TRBJ1-1|.|many
CASSPDWYRAFF
TGTGCCAGCAGCCCCGATTGGTATCGCGCTTTCTTT
>TRBV19|TRBJ2-1|.|many
CASSMVVSSYNEQFF
TGTGCCAGTAGTATGGTAGTGTCCTCCTACAATGAGCAGTTCTTC
>TRBV25-1|TRBJ1-2|.|.
CASSEFFGYTF
TGTGCCAGCAGTGAATTCTTCGGCTACACCTTC
>TRBV20-1|TRBJ1-6|.|.
CSAATGTPSSPLHF
TGCAGTGCTGCAACCGGGACTCCTTCCTCACCCCTCCACTTT
>TRBV29-1|TRBJ2-5|TRBD2|.
CSVLAGEETQYF
TGCAGCGTGCTAGCGGGAGAAGAGACCCAGTACTTC
>TRBV7-9|TRBJ1-1|.|.
CASSYIYRVNTEAFF
TGCGCCAGCAGCTATATTTACAGGGTGAACACTGAAGCTTTCTTT
>TRBV6-5|TRBJ2-2|.|.
CASRSDSGELFF
TGTGCCAGCAGATCCGACAGCGGGGAGCTGTTTTTT
>TRBV7-2|TRBJ2-7|.|.
CASSFYICSAVTSYEQYF
.
>TRBV12-3/TRBV12-4|TRBJ1-2|.|few
CASSDHRVLTLYGYTF
TGTGCCAGCAGTGATCACCGGGTCCTGACACTCTATGGCTACACCTTC
>TRBV20-1|TRBJ2-5|TRBD2|.
CSARGPRLAEETQYF
TGCAGTGCTAGAGGTCCCCGACTAGCGGAAGAGACCCAGTACTTC
>TRBV7-2|TRBJ1-4|.|.
CASSFPPPGEPGKLFF
TGTGCCAGCAGCTTCCCACCGCCTGGGGAGCCGGGGAAACTGTTTTTT
>TRBV7-9|TRBJ2-3|.|few
CASSLVFDMYTDTQYF
TGTGCCAGCAGCTTAGTCTTCGACATGTACACAGATACGCAGTATTTT
>TRBV30|TRBJ1-3|TRBD1|.
CALSTGGGGNTIYF
TGTGCCTTATCGACAGGGGGCGGTGGAAACACCATATATTTT
>TRBV9|TRBJ1-5|TRBD1|many
CAVRTGEKRPQHF
TGTGCCGTGCGGACAGGGGAAAAGAGACCCCAGCATTTT
>TRBV7-8|TRBJ2-7|.|.
CASSPITSPRDEQYF
TGTGCCAGCAGCCCTATCACATCACCGAGGGACGAGCAGTACTTC
>TRBV7-2|TRBJ2-7|.|many
CASSLFKRRDYEQYF
TGTGCCAGCAGCTTATTCAAGCGCAGGGACTACGAGCAGTACTTC
>TRBV4-1|TRBJ2-7|.|.
CASSHRQDGREQYF
TGCGCCAGCAGCCACAGACAGGATGGGCGCGAGCAGTACTTC
>TRBV7-9|TRBJ1-1|TRBD1|once
CASSLGDRAEAFF
TGTGCCAGCAGCTTAGGGGACAGGGCTGAAGCTTTCTTT
>TRBV10-3|TRBJ2-2|.|many
CAISERLDGELFF
TGTGCCATCAGTGAGAGGTTGGACGGGGAGCTGTTTTTT
>TRBV24-1|TRBJ2-5|TRBD2|once
CATSDTGGGRKTQYF
TGTGCCACCAGTGACACTGGGGGGGGACGGAAGACCCAGTACTTC
>TRBV12-3/TRBV12-4|TRBJ2-4|TRBD2|.
CASSAAGGGKNIQYF
TGTGCCAGCAGTGCCGCCGGCGGGGGCAAAAACATTCAGTACTTC
>TRBV14|TRBJ2-1|TRBD1|.
CASSRSGTGGVNEQFF
TGTGCCAGCAGCCGGTCGGGGACAGGGGGTGTCAATGAGCAGTTCTTC
>TRBV4-1|TRBJ2-1|.|many
CASSQVAGPYNEQFF
TGCGCCAGCAGCCAAGTGGCGGGGCCTTACAATGAGCAGTTCTTC
>TRBV5-8|TRBJ2-2|.|many
CASTAGGGTGELFF
TGTGCCAGCACCGCGGGTGGGGGCACCGGGGAGCTGTTTTTT
>TRBV7-9|TRBJ1-5|.|.
CASSRLGSNQPQHF
TGTGCCAGCAGCCGCCTTGGAAGCAATCAGCCCCAGCATTTT
>TRBV7-3|TRBJ2-1|.|medium-sized
CASSLNIYGGSEQFF
TGTGCCAGCAGCCTCAATATCTACGGGGGCTCTGAGCAGTTCTTC
>TRBV6-4|TRBJ2-7|.|.
CASSDAGQRYEQYF
TGTGCCAGCAGTGACGCAGGACAGCGCTACGAGCAGTACTTC
>TRBV7-8|TRBJ1-5|.|many
CASSLAGGAQHF
TGTGCCAGCAGCTTAGCGGGGGGGGCCCAGCATTTT
>TRBV20-1|TRBJ2-7|TRBD1|.
CSARDFEGQVYEQYF
TGCAGTGCTAGAGACTTCGAGGGACAGGTCTACGAGCAGTACTTC
>TRBV7-9|TRBJ2-3|.|.
CASSLNPFDPNTDTQYF
TGTGCCAGCAGCTTAAATCCTTTTGATCCGAACACAGATACGCAGTATTTT
>TRBV12-5|TRBJ2-7|TRBD1|.
CASGLLTPTGTGAYEQYF
TGTGCTAGTGGTTTGCTGACCCCAACCGGGACAGGGGCCTACGAGCAGTACTTC
>TRBV9|TRBJ2-2|TRBD2|few
CASSAGTSGRTGELFF
TGTGCCAGCAGCGCTGGGACTAGCGGGAGGACCGGGGAGCTGTTTTTT
>TRBV12-5|TRBJ2-2|TRBD2|few
CASSLAGGPSGELFF
TGTGCCAGCAGCTTAGCGGGAGGTCCTTCCGGGGAGCTGTTTTTT
>TRBV7-2|TRBJ2-7|TRBD2|.
CASSLWRLAGGQAYEQYF
TGTGCCAGCAGCTTATGGAGGCTAGCGGGAGGGCAGGCTTACGAGCAGTACTTC
>TRBV5-1|TRBJ1-5|TRBD1|.
CASSLLTGTGPTGGNQPQHF
TGCGCCAGCAGCTTGCTGACCGGGACAGGGCCCACCGGGGGCAATCAGCCCCAGCATTTT
>TRBV24-1|TRBJ2-1|.|many
CATSAGYNEQFF
TGTGCCACCTCGGCTGGGTACAATGAGCAGTTCTTC
>TRBV7-2|TRBJ2-7|.|.
CASSLAGDVTYEQYF
TGTGCCAGCAGCTTAGCGGGGGACGTCACCTACGAGCAGTATTTC
>TRBV14|TRBJ2-5|.|.
CASSRRDRQETQYF
TGTGCCAGCAGCAGGCGGGACAGACAAGAGACCCAGTACTTC
>TRBV15|TRBJ2-3|.|.
CATSSPWADTQYF
TGTGCCACCAGCAGCCCGTGGGCAGATACGCAGTATTTT